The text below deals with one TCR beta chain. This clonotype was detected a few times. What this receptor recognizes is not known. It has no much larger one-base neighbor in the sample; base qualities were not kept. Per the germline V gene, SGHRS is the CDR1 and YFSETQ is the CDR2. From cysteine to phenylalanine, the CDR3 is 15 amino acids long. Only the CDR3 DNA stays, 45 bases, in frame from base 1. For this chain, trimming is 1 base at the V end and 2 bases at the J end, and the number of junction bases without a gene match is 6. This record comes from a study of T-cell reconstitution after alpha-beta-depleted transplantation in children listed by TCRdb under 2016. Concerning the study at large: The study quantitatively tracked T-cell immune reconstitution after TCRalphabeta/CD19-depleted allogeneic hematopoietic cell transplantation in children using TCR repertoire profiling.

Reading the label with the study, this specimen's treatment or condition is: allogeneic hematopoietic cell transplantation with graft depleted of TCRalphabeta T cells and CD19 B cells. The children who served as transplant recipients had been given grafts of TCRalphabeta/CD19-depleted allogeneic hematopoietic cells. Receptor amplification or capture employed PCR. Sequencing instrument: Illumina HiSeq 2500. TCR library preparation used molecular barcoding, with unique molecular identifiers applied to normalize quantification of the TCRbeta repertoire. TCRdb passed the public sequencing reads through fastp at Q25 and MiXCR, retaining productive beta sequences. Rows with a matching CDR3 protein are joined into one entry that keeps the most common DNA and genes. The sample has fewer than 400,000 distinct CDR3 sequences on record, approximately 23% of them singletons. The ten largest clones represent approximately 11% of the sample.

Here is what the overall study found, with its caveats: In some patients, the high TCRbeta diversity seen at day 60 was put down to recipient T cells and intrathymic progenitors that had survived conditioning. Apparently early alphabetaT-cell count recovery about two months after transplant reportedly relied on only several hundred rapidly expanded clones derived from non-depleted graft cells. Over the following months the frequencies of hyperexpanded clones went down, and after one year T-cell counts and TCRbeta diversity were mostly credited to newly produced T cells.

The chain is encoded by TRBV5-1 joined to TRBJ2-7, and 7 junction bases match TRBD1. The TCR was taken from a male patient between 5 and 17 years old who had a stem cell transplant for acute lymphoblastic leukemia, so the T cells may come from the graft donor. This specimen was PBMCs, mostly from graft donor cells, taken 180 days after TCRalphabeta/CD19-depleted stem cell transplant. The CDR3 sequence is CASSLPGQPTYEQYF. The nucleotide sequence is TGCGCCAGCAGCTTGCCGGGACAGCCAACCTACGAGCAGTACTTC.